This T cell receptor beta chain originates from a study of T cell responses to AZD1222 COVID-19 vaccine (dated by TCRdb to the early 2020s). Describing the broader study: AZD1222 recipients given second doses at about 4 weeks or at about 12 weeks were pooled, since spike-specific TCR depth and breadth were not found to differ between the two schedules. Enrollment into the trials was organized by age into subgroups of 18-55, 56-69 and 70-plus years, and those subgroups contained around 150, 28 and 57 TCR-sequenced participants, respectively. A total of approximately 230 trial participants underwent TCR sequencing, of whom nearly 210 received two doses of AZD1222 and some 26 received two doses of the MenACWY control vaccine.

The CDR3 regions of human TCRbeta chains were analyzed by immunosequencing. From the authors' description of their analysis: TCRs in the repertoires were matched against a reference library of SARS-CoV-2-specific TCRs that had been generated with the MIRA antigen-specificity platform. Breadth meant the fraction of unique TCRs that were SARS-CoV-2-associated, whereas depth meant the fraction of total T cells that were SARS-CoV-2-associated. Each spike-specific TCR was assigned to its reactive spike region and to a CD4 or CD8 class using the MIRA data. Log10-transformed breadth and depth values were compared by one-way ANOVA with Sidak's multiple comparisons tests. TCRdb carries this immuneACCESS record with in-frame sequences only. Its versions omit some clonotypes, under half of them owing to an unresolved V gene in the studies checked, with the rest unexplained. That table supplies the V and J calls and clone size; D and trimming were determined from the DNA. A total of around 69,000 clones appear in this sample, 80% to 85% of them only once. The ten largest clones capture roughly 7.3% of the sample.

CDR1 LGHDT and CDR2 YNNKEL were looked up in the germline V gene (reference sequence). Its CDR3 holds 15 amino acids, cysteine through phenylalanine. Only the CDR3 DNA stays, 45 bases, in frame from base 1. Cut back by 0 bases and 7 bases, the V and J ends lie 16 bases apart. About this clone itself: There is no known antigen for this receptor. Per-base qualities were not stored, and no clone one base away is much larger.

According to the study, the label for this sample's time point signals: baseline before first vaccination. Samples from vaccinated people were obtained from the UK trials COV001 and COV002, which included a single-blind randomized controlled phase 2/3 trial of AZD1222 (ChAdOx1 nCoV-19) in healthy adults. For TCRbeta chain sequencing, PBMC samples from trial participants were taken at day 0 and at day 28 after the second dose. Findings and caveats that apply to the study as a whole: Because no day 14 peak-response samples were available, the repertoires could be characterized only after the peak T cell response. The vaccine-associated CD4 TCRs covered the entire spike protein, and the dominant responses fell in regions 160-218 and 743-854. After two AZD1222 doses, both the breadth and the depth of spike-specific TCRs were significantly higher than at day 0 and than in MenACWY recipients. The 56-69-year group was small, and its depth increase did not reach significance, likely because of low power. Reportedly, almost half of the unique spike-specific TCRs recognized epitopes lying outside the regions that are mutated in the B.1.351 and B.1.1.7 variants. Conclusions about previously exposed vaccinees are limited, since just five or six AZD1222 recipients were seropositive for SARS-CoV-2 at baseline. Participants were mostly white British and included more females than males, and it was suggested by the authors that clonal diversity may have been underestimated.

The chain is made from TRBV3-1 (or the pseudogene TRBV3-2) and TRBJ2-7, and TRBD1 may be the D gene, going by 6 matching bases. The specimen comprised peripheral blood, sampled on day 0 of AZD1222 vaccination. The receptor was derived from an adult in good health. The sequenced DNA: TGTGCCAGCAGCCAAGATAGCACAGGGTCGGGGGAGCAGTACTTC. Translated, it reads CASSQDSTGSGEQYF.